Each of the 3 T cell receptor beta chains below was sequenced from the same sample in a study of blood T cell repertoires in COVID-19. The repertoire was sequenced with immunoSEQ multiplex PCR; TCRdb's copy has only in-frame clones and lacks some. The sample comprises hundreds of thousands of clones, around 87% of which are singletons, and roughly 3% rests with the top ten. The source material was peripheral blood. The receptors shown here come from a man aged 55 to 70 with acute or convalescent COVID-19.

This sequence joins TRBV6-5 and TRBJ2-4, with a tentative D call TRBD2 (7 bases). This CDR3 is 15 amino acids long. The germline gives CDR1 MNHEY, CDR2 SVGAGI. Trimming removed 7 bases from V and 6 bases from J, with 19 bases in between. The CDR3 spells CASNSGGGLGNIQYF. The CDR3 region has the DNA TGTGCCAGCAATTCAGGCGGGGGCCTAGGAAACATTCAGTACTTC.

V usage is TRBV2 and J usage is TRBJ2-3; 10 nucleotides align to TRBD1. This CDR3 region has 16 residues. The V segment lost 2 bases and the J segment 4 bases; nucleotides outside the gene matches: 6. From germline, CDR1 is SNHLY and CDR2 FYNNEI. In DNA, the CDR3 is TGTGCCAGCAGTGAAAGGGGACAGGGGTTGCCAGATACGCAGTATTTT. As protein: CASSERGQGLPDTQYF.

The chain joins TRBV11-2 to TRBJ2-1, with D hard to call. Germline CDR1 SGHAT, CDR2 FQNNGV. The CDR3 extends over 15 amino acids. V gave up 1 base and J gave up 2 bases, with 9 bases separating them. The CDR3 region is CASSLGRMTYNEQFF. The CDR3 region has the DNA TGTGCCAGCAGCTTAGGCAGGATGACCTACAATGAGCAGTTCTTC.